This entry lists 16 T cell receptor beta chains sequenced from one sample in a study of blood T cell repertoires in COVID-19. The data were produced by immunoSEQ multiplex PCR, yet TCRdb's version contains in-frame clones alone and is incomplete. The data hold some 220,000 clones, with about 86% observed a single time. The sequencing sample was made of PBMCs or T cells enriched from blood (not recorded which). These TCRs come from a middle-aged woman with acute COVID-19.

A single count supports this clone. The chain carries TRBV24-1 and TRBJ2-1, with TRBD1 matching over 10 bases. CDR3 length equals 15 residues. The J segment lost 7 bases and the V segment lost 3 bases, leaving 5 bases of the junction unmatched. Looked up from germline, CDR1 is KGHDR and CDR2 is SFDVKD. For the CDR3, the DNA is TGTGCCACCAGTGATGACAGGGGGCTCTGGAATGAGCAGTTCTTC. It specifies CATSDDRGLWNEQFF.

V gene TRBV6-4 combines with J gene TRBJ2-1, with 8 bases fitting TRBD2. V was pared by 5 bases and J by 9 bases, with 6 bases of the junction left unmatched. The CDR3 contains 13 residues. Germline-derived CDR1 and CDR2 are MRHNA and SNTAGT. CDR3 in DNA: TGTGCCAGCAGTACGAACGGGGGGGGTGAGCAGTTCTTC. Its protein product is CASSTNGGGEQFF.

The rearrangement links TRBV28 to TRBJ1-6, with TRBD1 matching over 7 bases. CDR1 is MDHEN and CDR2 is SYDVKM in the germline V gene. This CDR3 is built from 16 residues. J was trimmed by 9 bases and V by 5 bases; bases with no gene match: 13. CDR3: CASSPTRQGMGSPLHF. As DNA, the CDR3 is TGTGCCAGCAGTCCCACCCGACAGGGAATGGGTTCACCCCTCCACTTT.

This chain joins TRBV30 and TRBJ1-1; no definite D call. The V end was cut by 0 bases, the J end by 6 bases, with 5 bases between. Germline V CDR1 and CDR2: GTSNPN, SVGIG (reference sequence). The CDR3 length is 11 residues. The chain's CDR3 is CAWSVSAEAFF. The CDR3 nucleotides are TGTGCCTGGAGTGTATCCGCTGAAGCTTTCTTT.

This clone was seen a few times. The J gene is TRBJ2-1, the V gene TRBV7-3; 10 bases fit TRBD2. The CDR3 length is 16 residues. V was clipped by 5 bases and J by 5 bases; unmatched bases: 9. Germline values: CDR1 SGHTA, CDR2 FQGTGA. Here the CDR3 reads CASSPTPSGGNNEQFF. DNA of the CDR3: TGTGCCAGCAGCCCTACCCCTAGCGGGGGTAACAATGAGCAGTTCTTC.

The rearrangement joins TRBV3-1 (or the pseudogene TRBV3-2) to TRBJ2-3; 11 bases line up with TRBD2. The germline V gene has CDR1 LGHDT and CDR2 YNNKEL (reference sequence). CDR3 length: 15 amino acids. Trimming at V came to 4 bases and at J to 3 bases, leaving 3 bases not matched to a gene. CDR3 nucleotide sequence: TGTGCCAGCAGCCGGGGGACTAGCGGTACAGATACGCAGTATTTT. This gives the protein CASSRGTSGTDTQYF.

This clone occurred a few times. CDR3 protein: CASSAGQGGINNSPLHF. DNA of the CDR3: TGTGCCAGCAGTGCCGGACAGGGAGGGATTAATAATTCACCCCTCCACTTT. The rearrangement links TRBV27 to TRBJ1-6; TRBD1 agrees at 8 bases. Per germline, CDR1 MNHEY and CDR2 SMNVEV (reference sequence). This CDR3 region has 17 residues. V lost 5 bases to trimming and J lost 5 bases; unmatched junction nucleotides: 11.

The chain uses TRBV6-5 and TRBJ2-2; possible D gene TRBD1, 5 bases. Per the germline V gene, CDR1 is MNHEY and CDR2 is SVGAGI. The CDR3 is 13 residues long. V dropped 6 bases and J dropped 2 bases, with 7 bases sitting between them. CDR3 sequence (DNA): TGTGCCAGCAGAGACAGAAACACCGGGGAGCTGTTTTTT. Amino acid sequence: CASRDRNTGELFF.

A remark on this clone: This specimen includes other DNA sequences encoding the same CDR3. The chain uses TRBV7-9 and TRBJ1-2, with D possibly matching TRBD1 (6 bases). V was cut by 5 bases and J by 2 bases, with 9 bases left in between. Germline lookup yields CDR1 SEHNR and CDR2 FQNEAQ (reference sequence). The length of the CDR3 is 13 residues. CDR3 loop: CASSPTGNYGYTF. The CDR3, as DNA: TGTGCCAGCAGCCCCACAGGGAACTATGGCTACACCTTC. The whole variable domain, filled in from reference TRBV7-9 and TRBJ1-2, reads DTGVSQNPRHKITKRGQNVTFRCDPISEHNRLYWYRQTLGQGPEFLTYFQNEAQLEKSRLLSDRFSAERPKGSFSTLEIQRTEQGDSAMYLCASSPTGNYGYTFGSGTRLTVV.

As to this clone: Distinct nucleotide sequences in the sample also encode this CDR3. This rearrangement joins TRBV6-2 or TRBV6-3 to TRBJ1-2; 7 positions agree with TRBD1. This CDR3 spans 14 amino acids. Germline assignment: CDR1 MNHEY and CDR2 SVGEGT. The junction had 6 bases not matched to a gene; V was cut back by 0 bases and J by 8 bases. The CDR3 protein is CASSYSEGARGYTF. DNA of the CDR3: TGTGCCAGCAGTTACTCGGAGGGGGCTCGGGGCTACACCTTC.

The chain carries TRBV3-1 (or the pseudogene TRBV3-2) and TRBJ2-1; TRBD2 is a possible D gene (6 bases). Germline loops: CDR1 LGHDT, CDR2 YNNKEL (reference sequence). V dropped 4 bases and J dropped 6 bases, with 7 bases sitting between them. The CDR3 sequence is 12 residues long. The CDR3 loop is CASSPTSNEQFF. In nucleotides, the CDR3 is TGTGCCAGCAGCCCGACTAGCAATGAGCAGTTCTTC.

J is TRBJ1-2 and V is TRBV6-1; tentatively, D is TRBD1 (6 bases). Germline CDR1 is MNHNS and CDR2 is SASEGT. The CDR3 spans 14 residues. V gave up 2 bases and J gave up 2 bases, with 9 bases separating them. The CDR3 loop reads CASSERGGNYGYTF. The CDR3 bases are TGTGCCAGCAGTGAACGGGGGGGCAACTATGGCTACACCTTC.

The chain employs TRBV10-1 and TRBJ2-3, with D maybe TRBD2 (6 bases). This CDR3 spans 14 amino acids. Germline values: CDR1 WNHNN, CDR2 SYGVQD (reference sequence). The V end was cut by 7 bases, the J end by 0 bases, with 11 bases between. The DNA for the CDR3 is TGCGCCAGCATGGGGGAGGCTAGCACAGATACGCAGTATTTT. Its protein product is CASMGEASTDTQYF.

This chain's CDR3 is CASSQTGSGGGTEAFF. CDR3 coding DNA: TGTGCCAGCAGCCAAACCGGCTCGGGGGGAGGCACTGAAGCTTTCTTT. This chain links TRBV3-1 (or the pseudogene TRBV3-2) with TRBJ1-1, with a tentative D call TRBD1 (5 bases). The V gene's germline CDR1 is LGHDT and CDR2 YNNKEL (reference sequence). V was cut by 2 bases and J by 4 bases, with 17 bases left in between. This CDR3 contains 16 residues.

The genes are TRBV6-5 and TRBJ2-1; D is unresolved. Trimming removed 7 bases from V and 4 bases from J, with 11 bases in between. The CDR3 contains 13 residues. Per the germline V gene, CDR1 is MNHEY and CDR2 is SVGAGI. This CDR3 reads CASITDTYNEQFF. The CDR3 DNA is TGTGCCAGCATAACAGATACTTACAATGAGCAGTTCTTC.

This chain connects TRBV30 to TRBJ1-3; D is perhaps TRBD1 (5 bases). V was shortened by 7 bases and J by 6 bases, with 16 bases between the two germline ends. Germline lookup yields CDR1 GTSNPN and CDR2 SVGIG (reference sequence). The CDR3 is made up of 13 amino acids. The CDR3 nucleotides are TGTGCCTTCCAGGGACTGCCCGAAAACACCATATATTTT. Its translation is CAFQGLPENTIYF.